The text below deals with one T cell receptor beta chain. The record originates from a study of blood T cell repertoires in COVID-19. At the level of the study: Italy, Spain and the United States were the sources of the convalescent and acute COVID-19 samples. PBMCs, B-cell-depleted T cells, or T cells provided the cDNA or gDNA that made up the material.

Per the original data handling: Amplified reference gene primers provided the basis for estimating nucleated cell counts. This table comes from immunoSEQ multiplex PCR, and its TCRdb copy is limited to in-frame clones, with some not included. The DNA gave D and trimming, while V, J and clone size come from that table. The sample includes about 220,000 clones, about 85% seen only once; the top ten take nearly 20%. This CDR3 is 16 amino acids long. V lost 1 base and J 5 bases, leaving 14 bases between the germline ends. From germline, CDR1 is SEHNR and CDR2 FQNEAQ (reference sequence). The receptor comes from a man aged 25-45 years with active or convalescent COVID-19. This sequence joins TRBV7-9 and TRBJ1-4; D may be TRBD1 (6 bases). The source material was peripheral blood. In DNA form, the CDR3 reads TGTGCCAGCAGCTTAGTGCCAGGGGAAGGGAATGAAAAACTGTTTTTT. Residues: CASSLVPGEGNEKLFF.